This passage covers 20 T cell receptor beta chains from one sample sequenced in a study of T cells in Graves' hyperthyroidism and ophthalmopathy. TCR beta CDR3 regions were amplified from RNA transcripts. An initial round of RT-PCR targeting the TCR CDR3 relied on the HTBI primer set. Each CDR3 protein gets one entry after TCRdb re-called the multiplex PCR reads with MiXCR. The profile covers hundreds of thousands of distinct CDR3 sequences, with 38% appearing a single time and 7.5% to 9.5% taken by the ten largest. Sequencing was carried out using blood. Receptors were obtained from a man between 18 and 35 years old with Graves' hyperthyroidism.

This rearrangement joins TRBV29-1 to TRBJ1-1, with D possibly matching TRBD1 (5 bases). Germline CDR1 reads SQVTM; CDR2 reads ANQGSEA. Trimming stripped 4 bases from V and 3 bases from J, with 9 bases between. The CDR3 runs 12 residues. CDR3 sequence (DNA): TGCAGCGTTGCCGTGGGACACACTGAAGCTTTCTTT. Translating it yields CSVAVGHTEAFF.

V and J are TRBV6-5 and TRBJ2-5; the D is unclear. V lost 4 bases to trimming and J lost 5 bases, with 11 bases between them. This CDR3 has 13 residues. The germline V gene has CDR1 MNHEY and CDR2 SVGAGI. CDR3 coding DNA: TGTGCCAGCAGTTGGGTAGTCGGTGAGACCCAGTACTTC. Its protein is CASSWVVGETQYF.

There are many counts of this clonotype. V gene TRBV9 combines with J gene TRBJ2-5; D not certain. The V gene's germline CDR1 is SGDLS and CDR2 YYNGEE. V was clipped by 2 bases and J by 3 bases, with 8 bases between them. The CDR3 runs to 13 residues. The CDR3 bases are TGTGCCAGCAGCGTCTCCCCCAAAGAGACCCAGTACTTC. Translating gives CASSVSPKETQYF.

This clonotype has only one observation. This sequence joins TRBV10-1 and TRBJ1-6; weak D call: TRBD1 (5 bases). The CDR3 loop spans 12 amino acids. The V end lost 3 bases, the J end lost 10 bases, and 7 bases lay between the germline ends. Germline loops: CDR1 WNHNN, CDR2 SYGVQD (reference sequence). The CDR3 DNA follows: TGCGCCAGCAGTGACGGGGACTCACCCCTCCACTTT. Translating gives CASSDGDSPLHF.

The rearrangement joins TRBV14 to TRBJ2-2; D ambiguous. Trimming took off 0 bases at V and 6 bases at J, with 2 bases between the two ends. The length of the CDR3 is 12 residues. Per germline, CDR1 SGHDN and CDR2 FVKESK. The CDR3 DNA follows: TGTGCCAGCAGCCAAGAGTCCGGGGAGCTGTTTTTT. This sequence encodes CASSQESGELFF.

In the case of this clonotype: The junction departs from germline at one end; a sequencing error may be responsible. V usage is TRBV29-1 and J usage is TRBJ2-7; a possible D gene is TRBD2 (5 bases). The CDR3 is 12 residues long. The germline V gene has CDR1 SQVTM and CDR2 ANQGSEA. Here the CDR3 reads CSVDKNTGELYF. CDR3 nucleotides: TGCAGCGTCGACAAAAACACCGGGGAGCTGTACTTC.

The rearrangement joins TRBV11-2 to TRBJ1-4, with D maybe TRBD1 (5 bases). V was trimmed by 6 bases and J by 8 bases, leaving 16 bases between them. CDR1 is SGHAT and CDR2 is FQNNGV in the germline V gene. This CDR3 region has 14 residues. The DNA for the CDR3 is TGTGCCAGCAGTGGACGGGGGGTGCGGGAAAAACTGTTTTTT. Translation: CASSGRGVREKLFF.

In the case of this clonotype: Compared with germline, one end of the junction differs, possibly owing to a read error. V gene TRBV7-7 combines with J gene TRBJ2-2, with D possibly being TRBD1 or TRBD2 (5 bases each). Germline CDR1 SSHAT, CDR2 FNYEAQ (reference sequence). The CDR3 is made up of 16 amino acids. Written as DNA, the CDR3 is TGTGCTAGCAGCTTCCATCCCCCCGGGACGGCCGGGGAGCTGTTTTTT. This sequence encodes CASSFHPPGTAGELFF. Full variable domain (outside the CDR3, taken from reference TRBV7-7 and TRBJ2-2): GAGVSQSPRYKVTKRGQDVTLRCDPISSHATLYWYQQALGQGPEFLTYFNYEAQPDKSGLPSDRFSAERPEGSISTLTIQRTEQRDSAMYRCASSFHPPGTAGELFFGEGSRLTVL.

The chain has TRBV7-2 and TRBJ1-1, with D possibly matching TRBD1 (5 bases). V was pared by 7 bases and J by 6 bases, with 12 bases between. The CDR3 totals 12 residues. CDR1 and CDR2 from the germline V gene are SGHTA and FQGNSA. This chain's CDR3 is CASTNWGAEAFF. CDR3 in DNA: TGTGCCAGCACAAATTGGGGGGCTGAAGCTTTCTTT. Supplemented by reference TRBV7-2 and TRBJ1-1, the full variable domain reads GAGVSQSPSNKVTEKGKDVELRCDPISGHTALYWYRQSLGQGLEFLIYFQGNSAPDKSGLPSDRFSAERTGGSVSTLTIQRTQQEDSAVYLCASTNWGAEAFFGQGTRLTVV.

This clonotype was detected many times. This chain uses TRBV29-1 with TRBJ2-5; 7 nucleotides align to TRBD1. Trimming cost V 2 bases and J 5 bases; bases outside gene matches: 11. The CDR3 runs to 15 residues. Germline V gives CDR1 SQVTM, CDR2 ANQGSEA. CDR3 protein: CSVELPGGRGETQYF. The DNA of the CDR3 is TGCAGCGTTGAATTGCCAGGGGGTCGTGGGGAGACCCAGTACTTC.

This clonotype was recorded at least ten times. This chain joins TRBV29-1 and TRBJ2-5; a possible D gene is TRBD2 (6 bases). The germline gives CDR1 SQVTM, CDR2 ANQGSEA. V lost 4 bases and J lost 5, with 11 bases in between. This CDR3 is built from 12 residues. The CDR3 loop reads CSVARERETQYF. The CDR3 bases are TGCAGCGTTGCTCGGGAGAGGGAGACCCAGTACTTC. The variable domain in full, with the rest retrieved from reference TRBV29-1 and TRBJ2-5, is SAVISQKPSRDICQRGTSLTIQCQVDSQVTMMFWYRQQPGQSLTLIATANQGSEATYESGFVIDKFPISRPNLTFSTLTVSNMSPEDSSIYLCSVARERETQYFGPGTRLLVL.

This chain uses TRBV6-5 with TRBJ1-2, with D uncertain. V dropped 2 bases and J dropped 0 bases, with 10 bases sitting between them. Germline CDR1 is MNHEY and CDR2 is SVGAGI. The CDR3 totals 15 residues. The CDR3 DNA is TGTGCCAGCAGTTACACCGAGGGCACTAACTATGGCTACACCTTC. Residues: CASSYTEGTNYGYTF.

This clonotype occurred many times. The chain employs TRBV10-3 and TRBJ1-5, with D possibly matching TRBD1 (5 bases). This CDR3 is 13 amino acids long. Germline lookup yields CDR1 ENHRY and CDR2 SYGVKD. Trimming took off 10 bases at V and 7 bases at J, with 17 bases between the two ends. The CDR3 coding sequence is TGTGCCACCGAGGGGCAGGGTGGCCAGCCCCAGCATTTT. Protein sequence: CATEGQGGQPQHF.

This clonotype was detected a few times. The CDR3: CASSSPGGFVYEQYF. DNA for the CDR3: TGTGCCAGCAGCTCCCCGGGGGGGTTCGTCTACGAGCAGTACTTC. The chain carries TRBV9 and TRBJ2-7, with 8 nucleotides matching TRBD2. The CDR3 has 15 amino acids. Germline CDR1 is SGDLS and CDR2 is YYNGEE. The J segment lost 3 bases and the V segment lost 4 bases, leaving 9 bases of the junction unmatched. Full variable domain (rest looked up from reference TRBV9 and TRBJ2-7): DSGVTQTPKHLITATGQRVTLRCSPRSGDLSVYWYQQSLDQGLQFLIQYYNGEERAKGNILERFSAQQFPDLHSELNLSSLELGDSALYFCASSSPGGFVYEQYFGPGTRLTVT.

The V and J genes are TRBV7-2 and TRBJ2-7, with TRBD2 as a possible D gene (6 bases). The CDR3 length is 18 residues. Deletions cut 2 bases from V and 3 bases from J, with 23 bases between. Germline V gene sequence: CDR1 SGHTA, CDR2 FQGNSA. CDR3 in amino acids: CASSLFDGSGSYLYEQYF. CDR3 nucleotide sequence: TGTGCCAGCAGCTTATTTGACGGGAGTGGGTCCTACCTCTACGAGCAGTACTTC.

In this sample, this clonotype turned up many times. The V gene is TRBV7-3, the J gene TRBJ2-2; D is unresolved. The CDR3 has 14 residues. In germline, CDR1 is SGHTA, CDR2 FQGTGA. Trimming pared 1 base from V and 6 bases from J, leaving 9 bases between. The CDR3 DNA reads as TGTGCCAGCAGCTTAAACCGCCGAGCCGGGGAGCTGTTTTTT. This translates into CASSLNRRAGELFF.

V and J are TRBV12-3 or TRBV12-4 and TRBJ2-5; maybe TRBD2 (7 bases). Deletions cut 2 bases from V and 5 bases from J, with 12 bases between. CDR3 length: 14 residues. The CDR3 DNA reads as TGTGCCAGCAGTTTAAGGGGGGGGACGGAGACCCAGTACTTC. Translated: CASSLRGGTETQYF.

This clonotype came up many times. The CDR3 DNA follows: TGCAGTGCTCGCCCTCCGGGAGTCTACGAGCAGTACTTC. It translates to CSARPPGVYEQYF. The V and J genes are TRBV20-1 and TRBJ2-7, with D perhaps matching TRBD2 (6 bases). Per the germline V gene, CDR1 is DFQATT and CDR2 is SNEGSKA (reference sequence). The CDR3 is 13 amino acids. V was trimmed by 5 bases and J by 3 bases, leaving 14 bases between them.

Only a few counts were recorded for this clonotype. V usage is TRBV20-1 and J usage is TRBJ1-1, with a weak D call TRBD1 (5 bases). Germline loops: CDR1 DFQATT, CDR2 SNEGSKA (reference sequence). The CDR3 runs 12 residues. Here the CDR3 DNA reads TGCAGCCCCACGATGGGGGGCACTGAAGCTTTCTTT. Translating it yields CSPTMGGTEAFF.

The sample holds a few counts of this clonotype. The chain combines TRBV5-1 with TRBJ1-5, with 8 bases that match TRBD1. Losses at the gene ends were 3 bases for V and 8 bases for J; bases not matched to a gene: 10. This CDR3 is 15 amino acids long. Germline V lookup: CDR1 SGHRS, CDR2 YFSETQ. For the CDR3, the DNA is TGCGCCAGCAGCTCGGACGGACAGGGAGGGGAGCCCCAGCATTTT. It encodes CASSSDGQGGEPQHF.